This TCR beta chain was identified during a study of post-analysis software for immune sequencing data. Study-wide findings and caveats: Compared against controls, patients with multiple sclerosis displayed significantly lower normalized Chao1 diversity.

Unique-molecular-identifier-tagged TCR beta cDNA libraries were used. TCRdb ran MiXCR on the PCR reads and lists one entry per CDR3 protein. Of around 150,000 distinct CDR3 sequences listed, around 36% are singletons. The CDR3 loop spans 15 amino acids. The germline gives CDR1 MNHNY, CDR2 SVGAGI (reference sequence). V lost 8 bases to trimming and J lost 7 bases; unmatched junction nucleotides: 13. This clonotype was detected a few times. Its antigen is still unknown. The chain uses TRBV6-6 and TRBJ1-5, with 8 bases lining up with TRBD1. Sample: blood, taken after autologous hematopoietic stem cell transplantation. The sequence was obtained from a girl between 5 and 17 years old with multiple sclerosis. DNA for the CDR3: TGTGCCAGCGGCAAGCGACAGGGGAAGTTACAGCCCCAGCATTTT. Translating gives CASGKRQGKLQPQHF.